These 23 T cell receptor beta chains came from one sample sequenced in a study of T-cell memory formation after mild COVID-19. Each CDR3 protein gets one entry after TCRdb re-called the 5' RACE reads with MiXCR. In the table there are 110,000 to 150,000 distinct CDR3 sequences, under 30% of which are singletons. The specimen sequenced was PBMCs or a T cell subset sorted from them (not recorded which). These receptors came from an adult woman who had mild COVID-19 (a few samples of this study predate the infection). Cell type and time point are not known.

This clonotype was picked up a small number of times. V and J are TRBV20-1 and TRBJ2-7; D might be TRBD2 (5 bases). This CDR3 has 14 amino acids. Germline V lookup: CDR1 DFQATT, CDR2 SNEGSKA (reference sequence). Trimming shortened V by 4 bases and J by 1 base, and 14 bases separated the two germline ends. The chain's CDR3 is CSAIQVGESYEQYF. CDR3 DNA sequence: TGCAGTGCTATCCAGGTCGGGGAGTCCTACGAGCAGTACTTC.

The chain uses TRBV15 and TRBJ2-1, with D hard to call. Germline V gene sequence: CDR1 LNHNV, CDR2 YYDKDF (reference sequence). The CDR3 covers 13 residues. V lost 1 base and J 4 bases, leaving 5 bases between the germline ends. The chain's CDR3 is CATSRGVYNEQFF. Here the CDR3 DNA reads TGTGCCACCAGCAGAGGGGTATACAATGAGCAGTTCTTC. Full variable domain (rest looked up from reference TRBV15 and TRBJ2-1): DAMVIQNPRYQVTQFGKPVTLSCSQTLNHNVMYWYQQKSSQAPKLLFHYYDKDFNNEADTPDNFQSRRPNTSFCFLDIRSPGLGDTAMYLCATSRGVYNEQFFGPGTRLTVL.

The chain has TRBV9 and TRBJ1-1; possible D gene TRBD1, 5 bases. Deletions cut 0 bases from V and 4 bases from J, with 13 bases between. CDR1 SGDLS and CDR2 YYNGEE come from the germline V gene. This CDR3 contains 15 residues. In DNA form, the CDR3 reads TGTGCCAGCAGCGTAGAGGACATATACATCACTGAAGCTTTCTTT. It translates to CASSVEDIYITEAFF. Full variable domain (missing parts from reference TRBV9 and TRBJ1-1): DSGVTQTPKHLITATGQRVTLRCSPRSGDLSVYWYQQSLDQGLQFLIQYYNGEERAKGNILERFSAQQFPDLHSELNLSSLELGDSALYFCASSVEDIYITEAFFGQGTRLTVV.

In its sample, this clonotype was seen a few times. The DNA for the CDR3 is TGTGCCAGCAGCTTAGTCCCAAGCGGGGGGGCGGAGGAGACCCAGTACTTC. Residues: CASSLVPSGGAEETQYF. This chain connects TRBV7-6 to TRBJ2-5, with 10 bases identical to TRBD2. V lost 1 base and J lost 5; bases outside the gene matches: 10. The CDR3 contains 17 residues. Germline loops: CDR1 SGHVS, CDR2 FNYEAQ.

The chain carries TRBV9 and TRBJ2-3, with D uncertain. CDR3 length: 15 residues. Trimming took 0 bases from V and 0 from J, leaving 8 bases between them. Germline V gene data show CDR1 as SGDLS and CDR2 as YYNGEE. CDR3 nucleotide sequence: TGTGCCAGCAGCGTAGAACAGACTAGCACAGATACGCAGTATTTT. Its translation is CASSVEQTSTDTQYF.

The J gene is TRBJ2-7, the V gene TRBV6-5; D remains ambiguous. CDR3 size: 15 residues. Germline assignment: CDR1 MNHEY and CDR2 SVGAGI. V lost 5 bases to trimming and J lost 3 bases, with 17 bases between them. In DNA form, the CDR3 reads TGTGCCAGCAGTCCCGAGGCAGGAGATAACTACGAGCAGTACTTC. Translation gives CASSPEAGDNYEQYF.

The CDR3 loop is CSASGSYEQYF. The CDR3 DNA sequence: TGCAGTGCTAGCGGGAGTTACGAGCAGTACTTC. The genes are TRBV20-1 and TRBJ2-7; TRBD2 is a possible D gene (6 bases). This CDR3 comprises 11 residues. V dropped 3 bases and J dropped 4 bases, with 7 bases sitting between them. Germline-derived CDR1 and CDR2 are DFQATT and SNEGSKA (reference sequence).

This clonotype was recorded a few times. CDR3 sequence: CASTSSPEPQHF. CDR3 nucleotides: TGTGCCAGCACCTCCTCCCCCGAGCCCCAGCATTTT. V gene TRBV2 combines with J gene TRBJ1-5; D remains ambiguous. The CDR3 loop spans 12 amino acids. V lost 7 bases, J lost 8 bases, and 12 bases lay in between. CDR1 and CDR2 from the germline V gene are SNHLY and FYNNEI.

The rearrangement links TRBV4-3 to TRBJ2-5, with TRBD2 matching over 10 bases. The CDR3 consists of 15 residues. Germline CDR1 and CDR2: LGHNA and YSLEER. V trimming: 3 bases; J trimming: 2 bases; junction bases outside the gene matches: 3. The CDR3 bases are TGCGCCAGCAGCCAGGGACTAGCGAATCAAGAGACCCAGTACTTC. Translation: CASSQGLANQETQYF.

This rearrangement joins TRBV6-5 to TRBJ2-4; tentatively, D is TRBD1 (5 bases). The CDR3 has 13 residues. Germline CDR1 reads MNHEY; CDR2 reads SVGAGI. V was trimmed by 6 bases and J by 8 bases, leaving 14 bases between them. CDR3 loop: CASSEPGLHIQYF. The CDR3 coding sequence is TGTGCCAGCAGCGAACCAGGGCTCCACATTCAGTACTTC.

J is TRBJ2-7 and V is TRBV29-1; 8 nucleotides match TRBD2. The CDR3 loop spans 13 amino acids. Losses at the gene ends were 6 bases for V and 1 base for J; bases not matched to a gene: 5. Germline V gene sequence: CDR1 SQVTM, CDR2 ANQGSEA. The CDR3 bases are TGCAGCGTACGACTAGCGCGATCCTACGAGCAGTACTTC. Residues: CSVRLARSYEQYF.

V usage is TRBV12-3 or TRBV12-4 and J usage is TRBJ1-2; D may be TRBD1 (6 bases). V was cut by 6 bases and J by 3 bases, with 17 bases left in between. This CDR3 region has 15 residues. The CDR3 DNA sequence: TGTGCCAGCAGCCTGAGTCCGGGGGGCGACTATGGCTACACCTTC. Encoded protein: CASSLSPGGDYGYTF.

Only a few counts were recorded for this clonotype. J is TRBJ1-2 and V is TRBV6-5; D remains ambiguous. Germline-derived CDR1 and CDR2 are MNHEY and SVGAGI. The V end was cut by 0 bases, the J end by 4 bases, with 9 bases between. The CDR3 length is 14 residues. CDR3 in DNA: TGTGCCAGCAGTTACTCAGGCCAGAGCTATGGCTACACCTTC. This gives the protein CASSYSGQSYGYTF.

This clonotype has only a few counts. The chain joins TRBV24-1 to TRBJ2-2, with TRBD1 matching over 9 bases. Germline V gene lookup returns CDR1 KGHDR and CDR2 SFDVKD. Germline trimming cut 1 base from V and 3 bases from J; bases unmatched to any gene: 5. The CDR3 contains 17 residues. The CDR3 here is CATSDFTGGWDTGELFF. The CDR3 bases are TGTGCCACCAGTGATTTTACAGGGGGCTGGGACACCGGGGAGCTGTTTTTT.

This clonotype has more than one count but fewer than ten. The V and J genes are TRBV7-2 and TRBJ2-2; D possibly corresponds to TRBD1 (6 bases). Trimming cost V 3 bases and J 6 bases, with 8 bases left between them. The CDR3 has 13 amino acids. Germline CDR1 and CDR2: SGHTA and FQGNSA. The CDR3 DNA is TGTGCCAGCAGCTTCGCAGGGGCCGGGGAGCTGTTTTTT. Protein: CASSFAGAGELFF.

This clonotype was seen a few times. V and J are TRBV7-9 and TRBJ1-2; no clear D gene. Germline values: CDR1 SEHNR, CDR2 FQNEAQ (reference sequence). The CDR3 contains 10 residues. The V end lost 2 bases, the J end lost 7 bases, and 2 bases lay between the germline ends. This CDR3 reads CASSLTGYTF. The DNA for the CDR3 is TGTGCCAGCAGCTTAACTGGCTACACCTTC.

This clonotype was observed once. V is TRBV11-2 and J is TRBJ2-7; D is uncertain. CDR3 length equals 13 residues. V lost 1 base and J 6 bases, leaving 10 bases between the germline ends. CDR1 is SGHAT and CDR2 is FQNNGV in the germline V gene. The DNA of the CDR3 is TGTGCCAGCAGCTTAGGGCTAGGAAGCGAGCAGTACTTC. Translating gives CASSLGLGSEQYF.

The rearrangement uses TRBV7-9 and TRBJ1-1; 7 bases align to TRBD1. V gave up 5 bases and J gave up 7 bases; unmatched junction bases: 4. In germline, CDR1 is SEHNR, CDR2 FQNEAQ (reference sequence). There are 12 residues in the CDR3. The CDR3 bases are TGTGCCAGCAGCCGAGGGGGCAGTGAAGCTTTCTTT. It specifies CASSRGGSEAFF.

J is TRBJ2-7 and V is TRBV7-6; 7 bases map to TRBD1. Germline V lookup: CDR1 SGHVS, CDR2 FNYEAQ. Unmatched junction bases numbered 16, after V lost 2 bases and J lost 0 bases. The CDR3 is 19 residues long. For the CDR3, the DNA is TGTGCCAGCAGCTTAATCCTACATGTCCCGGGACAGAGCTCCTACGAGCAGTACTTC. It is translated as CASSLILHVPGQSSYEQYF.

This clonotype was observed a few times. The chain carries TRBV6-5 and TRBJ2-3; 8 bases map to TRBD2. V was clipped by 6 bases and J by 4 bases; unmatched bases: 9. Per the germline V gene, CDR1 is MNHEY and CDR2 is SVGAGI. CDR3 length equals 15 residues. CDR3 bases: TGTGCCAGCAGCCTCGGACTAGCCTCATCAGATACGCAGTATTTT. Encoded protein: CASSLGLASSDTQYF.

V and J are TRBV12-3 or TRBV12-4 and TRBJ2-5; the D is unclear. The V end lost 5 bases, the J end lost 5 bases, and 18 bases lay between the germline ends. This CDR3 spans 15 amino acids. The CDR3 coding sequence is TGTGCCAGCAGTACGGAGACTGGGCCAGTTGAGACCCAGTACTTC. Amino acid sequence: CASSTETGPVETQYF.

CDR3 residues: CASLAGRGTQYF. CDR3 DNA sequence: TGTGCCAGCCTCGCAGGCCGGGGGACCCAGTACTTC. The chain carries TRBV25-1 and TRBJ2-5, with a tentative D call TRBD2 (5 bases). V lost 8 bases and J lost 7, with 14 bases in between. The CDR3 contains 12 residues. The germline V gene encodes CDR1 MGHDK and CDR2 SYGVNS. Supplemented by reference TRBV25-1 and TRBJ2-5, the full variable domain reads EADIYQTPRYLVIGTGKKITLECSQTMGHDKMYWYQQDPGMELHLIHYSYGVNSTEKGDLSSESTVSRIRTEHFPLTLESARPSHTSQYLCASLAGRGTQYFGPGTRLLVL.

The chain joins TRBV6-2 or TRBV6-3 to TRBJ1-5; 8 nucleotides line up with TRBD1. Germline assignment: CDR1 MNHEY and CDR2 SVGEGT. The CDR3 loop spans 14 amino acids. V shed 6 bases, J shed 5 bases, and the junction held 6 bases outside the gene matches. DNA for the CDR3: TGTGCCAGCAGCTTGACAGGGGACTATCAGCCCCAGCATTTT. This sequence encodes CASSLTGDYQPQHF.